What follows are 27 T cell receptor beta chains derived from one specimen sequenced in a study of OX40 agonist ivuxolimab in advanced cancers. Profiling relied on immunoSEQ multiplex PCR, and the TCRdb table lists in-frame clones only, not all of them. The table records 90,000 to 130,000 clones, around 90% of them present only once. This specimen consisted of CD4+ or CD8+ T cells sorted from blood, obtained in a trial of the OX40 agonist ivuxolimab. These receptors came from an adult with an advanced solid tumor such as melanoma, head and neck, liver or kidney cancer.

The rearrangement links TRBV7-3 to TRBJ2-3; D gene unclear. From germline, CDR1 is SGHTA and CDR2 FQGTGA. The CDR3 length is 12 residues. Trimming pared 3 bases from V and 6 bases from J, leaving 7 bases between. Here the CDR3 DNA reads TGTGCCAGCAGCTTGTACGGCGATACGCAGTATTTT. Amino acids: CASSLYGDTQYF.

The chain couples TRBV6-1 to TRBJ1-5, with D perhaps TRBD1 (6 bases). The CDR3 is 14 residues long. Trimming took 2 bases from V and 9 from J, leaving 14 bases between them. Per the germline V gene, CDR1 is MNHNS and CDR2 is SASEGT. The CDR3 nucleotides are TGTGCCAGCAGTGAACTGGACAGCGGGCCGCCCCAGCATTTT. Amino acid sequence: CASSELDSGPPQHF.

This rearrangement joins TRBV10-3 to TRBJ2-7, with D possibly TRBD2 on 5 matching bases. V was clipped by 6 bases and J by 3 bases, with 12 bases between them. CDR1 is ENHRY and CDR2 is SYGVKD in the germline V gene. The CDR3 runs to 13 residues. CDR3 residues: CAISALGGYEQYF. For the CDR3, the DNA is TGTGCCATCAGCGCACTCGGAGGCTACGAGCAGTACTTC.

This chain joins TRBV6-1 and TRBJ1-1; D unresolved. Trimming shortened V by 4 bases and J by 3 bases, and 9 bases separated the two germline ends. The germline V gene has CDR1 MNHNS and CDR2 SASEGT. The CDR3 runs 13 residues. The CDR3 DNA is TGTGCCAGCAGTGGCCTGACGGACACTGAAGCTTTCTTT. This gives the protein CASSGLTDTEAFF.

The CDR3 loop is CASSVVGSGGPVDTQYF. In nucleotides, the CDR3 is TGTGCCAGCAGCGTAGTTGGTAGCGGGGGGCCCGTGGATACGCAGTATTTT. V usage is TRBV9 and J usage is TRBJ2-3; 10 bases align to TRBD2. Trimming at V came to 0 bases and at J to 6 bases, leaving 10 bases not matched to a gene. The germline CDR1 and CDR2 sequences are SGDLS and YYNGEE. The CDR3 sequence is 17 residues long.

The chain joins TRBV6-5 to TRBJ2-6, with D possibly being TRBD2 (7 bases). Germline V gene sequence: CDR1 MNHEY, CDR2 SVGAGI. V was clipped by 10 bases and J by 4 bases, with 14 bases between them. The CDR3 is 14 amino acids. The CDR3 loop is CAIKGGAGANVLTF. In DNA, the CDR3 is TGTGCCATCAAGGGGGGGGCAGGGGCCAACGTCCTGACTTTC.

The chain carries TRBV6-1 and TRBJ2-3; perhaps TRBD1 as D (6 bases). Per the germline V gene, CDR1 is MNHNS and CDR2 is SASEGT. The CDR3 has 14 amino acids. Trimming removed 4 bases from V and 3 bases from J, with 11 bases in between. For the CDR3, the DNA is TGTGCCAGCAGTGGTCAACAGGGAACAGATACGCAGTATTTT. It encodes CASSGQQGTDTQYF.

There are a few counts of this clone. The genes are TRBV5-1 and TRBJ2-2; 12 nucleotides agree with TRBD2. J was trimmed by 5 bases and V by 7 bases; bases with no gene match: 6. The CDR3 has 15 residues. Germline V gene sequence: CDR1 SGHRS, CDR2 YFSETQ. CDR3 region: CASGETSGSTGELFF. The CDR3 coding sequence is TGCGCCAGCGGCGAGACTAGCGGGAGTACCGGGGAGCTGTTTTTT.

The chain links TRBV6-1 to TRBJ1-5, with 9 positions matching TRBD1. CDR3 size: 17 residues. J lost 6 bases, V lost 2 bases, and 11 bases had no gene match. From germline, CDR1 is MNHNS and CDR2 SASEGT. CDR3 amino acids: CASSEHRTGEIGQPQHF. CDR3 nucleotides: TGTGCCAGCAGTGAACACCGGACAGGGGAGATAGGTCAGCCCCAGCATTTT.

This clone has only a few counts. The rearrangement links TRBV7-9 to TRBJ1-2; D perhaps matches TRBD1 (5 bases). Trimming took 6 bases from V and 7 from J, leaving 15 bases between them. In germline, CDR1 is SEHNR, CDR2 FQNEAQ (reference sequence). This CDR3 has 13 residues. As DNA, the CDR3 is TGTGCCAGCAGGGGAGACGGGACGGGTGGCTACACCTTC. This encodes CASRGDGTGGYTF.

This clone appeared once. The CDR3 nucleotides are TGCGCCAGTGGATCCGGACAGGGTCTAGAACAAGCTTTCTTT. It codes for CASGSGQGLEQAFF. This chain links TRBV5-1 with TRBJ1-1; 8 bases map to TRBD1. Trimming cost V 8 bases and J 9 bases; bases outside gene matches: 15. Germline lookup yields CDR1 SGHRS and CDR2 YFSETQ. The CDR3 length is 14 residues.

This chain connects TRBV5-1 to TRBJ2-2, with TRBD1 as a possible D gene (5 bases). Between the trimmed V and J ends, which lost 2 bases and 0 bases, there was a span of 8 bases. The CDR3 spans 15 residues. In germline, CDR1 is SGHRS, CDR2 YFSETQ. CDR3 protein: CASSFQGPNTGELFF. The CDR3 DNA reads TGCGCCAGCAGCTTCCAGGGCCCGAACACCGGGGAGCTGTTTTTT.

The CDR3 nucleotides are TGTGCCTGGAGTCACGGGAACACTAATGAAAAACTGTTTTTT. It translates to CAWSHGNTNEKLFF. This chain joins TRBV30 and TRBJ1-4; D is ambiguous. The V and J ends lost 2 bases and 2 bases respectively, with 9 bases between them. The germline V gene encodes CDR1 GTSNPN and CDR2 SVGIG (reference sequence). The CDR3 is made up of 14 amino acids.

The V gene is TRBV23-1, the J gene TRBJ2-7; D might be TRBD1 or TRBD2, each matching 5 bases. TRBV23-1 is annotated as an ORF whose role is uncertain. There are 10 residues in the CDR3. Between the trimmed V and J ends, which lost 7 bases and 12 bases, there was a span of 13 bases. CDR3 sequence reads: CASIRGVLYF. In DNA, the CDR3 is TGCGCCAGCATCCGGGGCGTCTTGTACTTC.

This chain uses TRBV6-1 with TRBJ2-7, with D maybe TRBD1 (5 bases). Germline V gene lookup returns CDR1 MNHNS and CDR2 SASEGT. The CDR3 consists of 14 residues. Trimming removed 2 bases from V and 6 bases from J, with 14 bases in between. The CDR3 is CASSERTRKVEQYF. The CDR3, as DNA: TGTGCCAGCAGTGAAAGGACACGTAAGGTCGAGCAGTACTTC.

The chain joins TRBV5-1 to TRBJ2-1; 11 bases map to TRBD2. The CDR3 sequence is 16 residues long. Germline CDR1 and CDR2: SGHRS and YFSETQ. V dropped 3 bases and J dropped 3; count of bases not matched to a gene: 5. The CDR3 DNA sequence: TGCGCCAGCAGCTCCGTTAGCGGGGGGGACTACAATGAGCAGTTCTTC. Protein sequence: CASSSVSGGDYNEQFF.

The chain couples TRBV5-1 to TRBJ2-2; D may be TRBD1 or TRBD2 (6 bases each). Deletions cut 7 bases from V and 2 bases from J, with 18 bases between. From germline, CDR1 is SGHRS and CDR2 YFSETQ. The CDR3 has 16 amino acids. CDR3 sequence: CASLGAGTLNTGELFF. The CDR3 DNA reads TGCGCCAGCCTGGGGGCCGGGACTCTCAACACCGGGGAGCTGTTTTTT. The full variable domain, with the rest looked up from reference TRBV5-1 and TRBJ2-2, is KAGVTQTPRYLIKTRGQQVTLSCSPISGHRSVSWYQQTPGQGLQFLFEYFSETQRNKGNFPGRFSGRQFSNSRSEMNVSTLELGDSALYLCASLGAGTLNTGELFFGEGSRLTVL.

V usage is TRBV6-5 and J usage is TRBJ2-2; 9 bases agree with TRBD1. V was pared by 5 bases and J by 3 bases, with 4 bases of the junction left unmatched. The CDR3 runs to 15 residues. CDR1 is MNHEY and CDR2 is SVGAGI in the germline V gene. The CDR3 DNA follows: TGTGCCAGCAGTCGCGGACAGGGGTACACCGGGGAGCTGTTTTTT. It translates to CASSRGQGYTGELFF.

This chain links TRBV11-2 with TRBJ1-2; D perhaps matches TRBD1 (6 bases). Trimming took off 5 bases at V and 5 bases at J, with 18 bases between the two ends. This CDR3 comprises 15 residues. Germline V gene lookup returns CDR1 SGHAT and CDR2 FQNNGV. CDR3 DNA: TGTGCCAGCAGCCGGCGGGGGGCTGGGGAATATGGCTACACCTTC. Encoded protein: CASSRRGAGEYGYTF. The whole variable domain, filled in from reference TRBV11-2 and TRBJ1-2, reads EAGVAQSPRYKIIEKRQSVAFWCNPISGHATLYWYQQILGQGPKLLIQFQNNGVVDDSQLPKDRFSAERLKGVDSTLKIQPAKLEDSAVYLCASSRRGAGEYGYTFGSGTRLTVV.

On this clone: The same CDR3 can be traced to other DNA sequences in this sample. The chain uses TRBV19 and TRBJ1-1; 7 nucleotides line up with TRBD1. J gave up 0 bases and V 6 bases, and 4 bases lay outside the gene matches. CDR1 is LNHDA, CDR2 SQIVND, per germline (reference sequence). This CDR3 region has 14 residues. This CDR3 reads CASSATGVNTEAFF. CDR3 bases: TGTGCCAGTAGCGCAACAGGGGTGAACACTGAAGCTTTCTTT.

The V call is TRBV27, the J call TRBJ2-7; D may be TRBD1 (6 bases). Germline CDR1 MNHEY, CDR2 SMNVEV (reference sequence). V was cut by 3 bases and J by 6 bases, with 9 bases left in between. The CDR3 is 12 residues long. DNA of the CDR3: TGTGCCAGCAGTTTCAGGGGTGCCGAGCAGTACTTC. This gives the protein CASSFRGAEQYF.

This clone has more than one count but fewer than ten. The chain couples TRBV2 to TRBJ2-7; the D is unclear. The length of the CDR3 is 12 residues. The germline CDR1 and CDR2 sequences are SNHLY and FYNNEI. V was shortened by 6 bases and J by 0 bases, with 6 bases between the two germline ends. As DNA, the CDR3 is TGTGCCAGCAGACCTCACTCCTACGAGCAGTACTTC. As protein: CASRPHSYEQYF.

CDR3 DNA sequence: TGTGCCAGCAGTTTATTTGGGTTTGGGGGGGCTGGGGGCACTGAAGCTTTCTTT. This gives the protein CASSLFGFGGAGGTEAFF. This rearrangement joins TRBV27 to TRBJ1-1; perhaps TRBD1 as D (6 bases). Germline V gene lookup returns CDR1 MNHEY and CDR2 SMNVEV (reference sequence). There are 18 residues in the CDR3. Trimming left V 1 base short and J 4 bases short, with 22 bases between.

This rearrangement joins TRBV28 to TRBJ1-6; TRBD1 matches 9 bases. Germline V gene lookup returns CDR1 MDHEN and CDR2 SYDVKM. V was clipped by 5 bases and J by 4 bases; unmatched bases: 3. CDR3 length: 15 residues. The CDR3 reads CASSTGTGYNSPLHF. The CDR3 DNA is TGTGCCAGCAGTACCGGGACAGGGTATAATTCACCCCTCCACTTT.

The genes are TRBV10-1 and TRBJ2-1; TRBD1 agrees at 8 bases. Trimming took 8 bases from V and 9 from J; bases not matched to a gene: 6. Germline values: CDR1 WNHNN, CDR2 SYGVQD (reference sequence). The CDR3 is 12 residues long. The CDR3 DNA reads as TGCGCCAGCTCAGGGGGCGGCGGTGAGCAGTTCTTC. It specifies CASSGGGGEQFF.

V is TRBV6-1 and J is TRBJ1-2, with a tentative D call TRBD1 (6 bases). The V gene lost 6 bases and the J gene lost 3 bases, with 14 bases spanning the gap. The CDR3 spans 14 residues. Germline V gene lookup returns CDR1 MNHNS and CDR2 SASEGT. CDR3 sequence: CASRQGAGHYGYTF. The CDR3 coding sequence is TGTGCCAGCAGACAGGGAGCGGGGCACTATGGCTACACCTTC.

The chain employs TRBV11-3 and TRBJ2-1; 7 bases map to TRBD2. After removal of 6 bases from V and 1 base from J, the junction contained 9 bases not matched to a gene. Germline CDR1 SGHNT, CDR2 YENEEA. The CDR3 is made up of 16 amino acids. The CDR3 spells CASSSGGRGSYNEQFF. CDR3 nucleotides: TGTGCCAGCAGTAGCGGCGGGAGAGGGTCCTACAATGAGCAGTTCTTC. The full variable domain, with the rest looked up from reference TRBV11-3 and TRBJ2-1, is EAGVVQSPRYKIIEKKQPVAFWCNPISGHNTLYWYLQNLGQGPELLIRYENEEAVDDSQLPKDRFSAERLKGVDSTLKIQPAELGDSAVYLCASSSGGRGSYNEQFFGPGTRLTVL.